This T cell receptor beta chain originates from a study of OX40 agonist ivuxolimab in advanced cancers. Study summary: Earlier treatment with anti-PD-1, anti-PD-L1 or anti-CTLA-4 was permitted, and about 40% had received some.

The germline gives CDR1 SGDLS, CDR2 YYNGEE. There are 14 residues in the CDR3. The V end was cut by 1 base, the J end by 5 bases, with 12 bases between. Produced via immunoSEQ multiplex PCR; TCRdb's table is partial and in-frame only. Of tens of thousands of clones in the sample, 80% to 95% were seen once. In regard to this clone: The same CDR3 can be traced to other DNA sequences in this sample.

The chain couples TRBV9 to TRBJ1-1, with D maybe TRBD1 (5 bases). The sample in question was CD4+ or CD8+ T cells sorted from blood, obtained in a trial of the OX40 agonist ivuxolimab. The TCR was taken from an adult with an advanced solid tumor such as melanoma, head and neck, liver or kidney cancer. This CDR3 is CASSVQGEGTEAFF. The CDR3 DNA is TGTGCCAGCAGCGTACAGGGAGAAGGTACTGAAGCTTTCTTT.